A selection of T cell receptor beta chains follows, all from one sample in a study of CD4 T cells in relation to SARS-CoV-2 and coronaviruses. This table comes from immunoSEQ multiplex PCR, and its TCRdb copy is limited to in-frame clones, with some not included. The sample carries around 25,000 clones, about 80% recorded once. Their antigen targets remain unknown. What was sequenced was CD4+ T cells from PBMCs, cultured in vitro. The receptors shown here come from a human donor in good health. The conserved cysteine and the conserved F or W are not part of the CDR3 here.

>TRBJ2-5|TRBV21-1
ASSPDRVGETQY
>TRBJ1-4|TRBV2
ASSEAGQVINEKLF
>TRBJ2-1|TRBV19
ASSRQMNNEQF
>TRBJ1-1|TRBV15
ATSRDRTGGEAF
>TRBJ1-5|TRBV6-2/TRBV6-3
ASSKGHTHNQPQH
>TRBJ2-7|TRBV6-5
ASSYSTGLGSYEQY
>TRBJ1-5|TRBV30
AWSMGGSPSSQPQH
>TRBJ1-6|TRBV24-1
ATSDGGSRSPLH
>TRBJ2-3|TRBV7-9
ASRTSGRSDTQY
>TRBJ2-7|TRBV6-1
ASSEAWLTYEQY
>TRBJ1-1|TRBV11-1
ASSSPDRVEAF
>TRBJ2-1|TRBV19
ASSISGLASSVKDNEQF
>TRBJ2-7|TRBV13
ASSPPIDSSYEQY
>TRBJ1-2|TRBV28
ATGTVHRGTGYT
>TRBJ2-7|TRBV6-1
ASSENPGQGAYEQY
>TRBJ2-2|TRBV27
ASRRGATGELF
>TRBJ2-7|TRBV6-5
ASSYNRGDHEQY
>TRBJ1-4|TRBV2
ASSKNEEITTNEKLF
>TRBJ1-5|TRBV2
ASSADGQGIQPQH
>TRBJ2-2|TRBV18
ASSPAQANTGELF
>TRBJ1-4|TRBV24-1
ATSDTGGSGEKLF
>TRBJ1-2|TRBV28
ASGQGGYT
>TRBJ2-7|TRBV25-1
ASSDDRGSDEQY
>TRBJ1-1|TRBV19
ASSIQVNTEAF
>TRBJ1-4|TRBV7-8
ASSFQGPGSSEKLF
>TRBJ2-2|TRBV7-3
ASSYRDAGTGELF
>TRBJ1-5|TRBV20-1
SASAAGNQPQH
>TRBJ2-7|TRBV4-1
ASSQAATSSYEQY
>TRBJ2-5|TRBV25-1
ASSWTVGAQETQY
>TRBJ2-1|TRBV5-1
ASSLGYRNEQF
>TRBJ2-2|TRBV5-6
ASSLAPGITGELF
>TRBJ2-1|TRBV7-3
ASSLLAGVNNEQF
>TRBJ1-2|TRBV6-2/TRBV6-3
ASSSSGLTRSYGYT
>TRBJ2-7|TRBV12-3/TRBV12-4
ASRLDSYEQY
>TRBJ2-7|TRBV6-1
ASSEVTSEAYEQY
>TRBJ1-5|TRBV7-4
ASSLGGERTGRGQPQH